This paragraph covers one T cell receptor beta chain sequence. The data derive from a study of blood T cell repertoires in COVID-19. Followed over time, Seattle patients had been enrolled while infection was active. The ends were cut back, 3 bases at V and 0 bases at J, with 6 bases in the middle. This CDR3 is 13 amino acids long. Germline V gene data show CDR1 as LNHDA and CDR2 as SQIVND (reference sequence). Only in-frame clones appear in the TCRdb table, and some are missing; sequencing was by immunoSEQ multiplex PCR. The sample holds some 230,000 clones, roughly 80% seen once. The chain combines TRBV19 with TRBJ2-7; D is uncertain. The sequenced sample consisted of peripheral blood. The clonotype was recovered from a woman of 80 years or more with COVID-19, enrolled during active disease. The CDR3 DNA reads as TGTGCCAGTAGTATTCCGGGCTCCTACGAGCAGTACTTC. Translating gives CASSIPGSYEQYF.